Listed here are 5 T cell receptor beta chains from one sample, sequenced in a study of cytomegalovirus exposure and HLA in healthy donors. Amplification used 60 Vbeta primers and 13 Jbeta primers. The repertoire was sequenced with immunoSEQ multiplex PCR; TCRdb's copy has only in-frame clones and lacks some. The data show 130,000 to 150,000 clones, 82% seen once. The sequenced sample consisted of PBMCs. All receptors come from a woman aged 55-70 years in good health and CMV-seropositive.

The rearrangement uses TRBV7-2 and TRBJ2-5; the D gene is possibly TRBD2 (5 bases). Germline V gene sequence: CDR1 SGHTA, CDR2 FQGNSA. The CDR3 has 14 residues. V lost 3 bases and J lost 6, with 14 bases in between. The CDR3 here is CASSFLGSAKTQYF. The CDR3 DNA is TGTGCCAGCAGCTTCTTAGGGAGTGCGAAGACCCAGTACTTC.

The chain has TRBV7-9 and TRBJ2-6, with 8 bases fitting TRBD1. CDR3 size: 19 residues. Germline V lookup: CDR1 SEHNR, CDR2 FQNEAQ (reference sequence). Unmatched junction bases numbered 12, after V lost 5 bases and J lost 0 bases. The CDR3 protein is CASSPRTGTLNSGANVLTF. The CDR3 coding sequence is TGTGCCAGCAGCCCCCGGACAGGGACCCTTAACTCTGGGGCCAACGTCCTGACTTTC.

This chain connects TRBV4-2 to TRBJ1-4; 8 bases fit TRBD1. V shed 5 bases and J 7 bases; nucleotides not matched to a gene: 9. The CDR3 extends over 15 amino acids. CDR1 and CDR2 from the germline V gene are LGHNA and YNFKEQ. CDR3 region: CASSGGQEASEKLFF. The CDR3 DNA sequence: TGTGCCAGCAGCGGGGGACAGGAGGCTAGTGAAAAACTGTTTTTT.

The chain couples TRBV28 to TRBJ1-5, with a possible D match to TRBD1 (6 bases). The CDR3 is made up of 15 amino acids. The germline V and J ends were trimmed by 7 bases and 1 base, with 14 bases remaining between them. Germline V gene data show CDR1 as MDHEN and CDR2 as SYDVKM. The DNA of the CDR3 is TGTGCCAGCATTCGAGGGGGGGGAAGCAATCAGCCCCAGCATTTT. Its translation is CASIRGGGSNQPQHF.

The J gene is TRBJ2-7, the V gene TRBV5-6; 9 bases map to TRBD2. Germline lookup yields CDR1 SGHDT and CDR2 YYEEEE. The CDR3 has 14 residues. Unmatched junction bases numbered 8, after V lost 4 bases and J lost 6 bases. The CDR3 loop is CASSSGGRGGEQYF. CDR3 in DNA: TGTGCCAGCAGCAGCGGGGGGCGGGGAGGCGAGCAGTACTTC.